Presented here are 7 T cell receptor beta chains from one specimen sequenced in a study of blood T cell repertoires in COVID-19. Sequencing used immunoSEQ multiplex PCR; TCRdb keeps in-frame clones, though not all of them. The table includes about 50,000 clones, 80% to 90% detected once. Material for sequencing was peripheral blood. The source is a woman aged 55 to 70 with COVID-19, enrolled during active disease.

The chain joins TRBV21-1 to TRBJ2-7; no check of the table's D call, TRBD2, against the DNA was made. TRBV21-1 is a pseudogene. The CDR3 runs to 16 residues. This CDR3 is CASSDTGTSENDEQYF. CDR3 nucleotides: TGTGCCAGCAGCGATACCGGGACTAGTGAAAATGACGAGCAGTACTTC.

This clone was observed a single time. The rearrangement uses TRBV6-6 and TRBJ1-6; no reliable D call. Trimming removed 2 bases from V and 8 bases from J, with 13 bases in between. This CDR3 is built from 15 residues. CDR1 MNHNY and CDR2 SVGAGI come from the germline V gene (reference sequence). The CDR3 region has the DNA TGTGCCAGCAGTTACGCCCTCGGAGTGGATTCACCCCTCCACTTT. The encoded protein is CASSYALGVDSPLHF.

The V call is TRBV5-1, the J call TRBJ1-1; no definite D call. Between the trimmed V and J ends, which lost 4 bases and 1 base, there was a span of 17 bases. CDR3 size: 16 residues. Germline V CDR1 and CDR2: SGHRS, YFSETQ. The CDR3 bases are TGCGCCAGCAGCCCCGGAGGGTCCGGGCCGAACACTGAAGCTTTCTTT. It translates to CASSPGGSGPNTEAFF.

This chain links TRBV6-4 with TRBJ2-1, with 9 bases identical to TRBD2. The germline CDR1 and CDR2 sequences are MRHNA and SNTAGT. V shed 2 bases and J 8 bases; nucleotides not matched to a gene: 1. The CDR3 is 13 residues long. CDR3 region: CASSDLAGYEQFF. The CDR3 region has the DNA TGTGCCAGCAGTGACCTAGCGGGATATGAGCAGTTCTTC.

CDR3 coding DNA: TGTGCCAGCAGCTTGACACAGGGGCTCGACTATGGCTACACCTTC. It yields the protein CASSLTQGLDYGYTF. V is TRBV5-5 and J is TRBJ1-2, with 7 bases aligning to TRBD1. The CDR3 consists of 15 residues. Germline lookup yields CDR1 SGHKS and CDR2 YYEKEE (reference sequence). V lost 1 base and J lost 3; bases outside the gene matches: 6.

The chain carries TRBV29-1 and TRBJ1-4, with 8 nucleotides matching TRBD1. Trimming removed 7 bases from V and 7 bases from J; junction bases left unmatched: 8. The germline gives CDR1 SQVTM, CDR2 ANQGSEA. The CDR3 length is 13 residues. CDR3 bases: TGCAGCGCCTCAGGGGGCGCTGGTGAAAAACTGTTTTTT. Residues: CSASGGAGEKLFF. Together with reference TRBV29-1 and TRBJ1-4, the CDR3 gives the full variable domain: SAVISQKPSRDICQRGTSLTIQCQVDSQVTMMFWYRQQPGQSLTLIATANQGSEATYESGFVIDKFPISRPNLTFSTLTVSNMSPEDSSIYLCSASGGAGEKLFFGSGTQLSVL.

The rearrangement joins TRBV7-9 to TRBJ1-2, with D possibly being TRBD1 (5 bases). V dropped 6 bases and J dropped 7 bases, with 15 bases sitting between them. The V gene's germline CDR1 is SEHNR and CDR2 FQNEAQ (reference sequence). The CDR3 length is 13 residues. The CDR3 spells CASRQAGNAGYTF. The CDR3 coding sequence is TGTGCCAGCAGACAGGCGGGGAACGCTGGCTACACCTTC.